The 30 T cell receptor beta chains given below trace back to one sample, sequenced in a study of T-cell memory formation after mild COVID-19. TCRdb passed the 5' RACE reads through MiXCR, listing each CDR3 protein once. Among roughly 310,000 distinct CDR3 sequences listed, 15% to 20% were seen once. Source material: PBMCs or a T cell subset sorted from them (not recorded which). The receptor source for this set is a young man who had mild COVID-19 (a few samples of this study predate the infection). Cell type and time point are not known.

This clonotype was observed a handful of times. The chain is built from TRBV20-1 and TRBJ2-1; D not resolved. The CDR3 is made up of 13 amino acids. Trimming took off 0 bases at V and 6 bases at J, with 9 bases between the two ends. Germline-derived CDR1 and CDR2 are DFQATT and SNEGSKA (reference sequence). The CDR3 region has the DNA TGCAGTGCTAGAGAGCCCATAGTCAATGAGCAGTTCTTC. It specifies CSAREPIVNEQFF.

This clonotype has just a few counts. The rearrangement links TRBV6-5 to TRBJ1-1, with D unresolved. The length of the CDR3 is 12 residues. Germline CDR1 and CDR2: MNHEY and SVGAGI. The V and J ends lost 10 bases and 5 bases respectively, with 14 bases between them. In nucleotides, the CDR3 is TGTGCCACCAGCGCTTTGGGAACTGAAGCTTTCTTT. This sequence encodes CATSALGTEAFF.

This rearrangement joins TRBV6-2 or TRBV6-3 to TRBJ2-2, with D unresolved. Germline V gene lookup returns CDR1 MNHEY and CDR2 SVGEGT. This CDR3 is built from 11 residues. Trimming stripped 3 bases from V and 8 bases from J, with 4 bases between. The CDR3 spells CASSYQGELFF. The CDR3 DNA is TGTGCCAGCAGTTATCAGGGGGAGCTGTTTTTT.

In its sample, this clonotype was seen a few times. The genes are TRBV5-6 and TRBJ1-1; 7 positions match TRBD1. V trimming: 4 bases; J trimming: 2 bases; junction bases outside the gene matches: 8. The CDR3 is made up of 15 amino acids. Germline assignment: CDR1 SGHDT and CDR2 YYEEEE. The CDR3 is CASSIQGFSNTEAFF. For the CDR3, the DNA is TGTGCCAGCAGCATACAGGGGTTTAGCAACACTGAAGCTTTCTTT.

This clonotype was counted between two and nine times. This rearrangement joins TRBV29-1 to TRBJ2-7; a possible D gene is TRBD2 (5 bases). This CDR3 contains 13 residues. Trimming pared 0 bases from V and 5 bases from J, leaving 11 bases between. Germline CDR1 and CDR2: SQVTM and ANQGSEA. This CDR3 reads CSVEDLSGNEQYF. The CDR3 nucleotides read TGCAGCGTTGAAGATCTTTCGGGAAACGAGCAGTACTTC.

V is TRBV6-6 and J is TRBJ1-2; no clear D gene. Per the germline V gene, CDR1 is MNHNY and CDR2 is SVGAGI (reference sequence). V lost 7 bases and J 2 bases, leaving 11 bases between the germline ends. This CDR3 contains 13 residues. For the CDR3, the DNA is TGTGCCAGCATTTTGACGGAGAACTATGGCTACACCTTC. This encodes CASILTENYGYTF.

In its sample, this clonotype was seen a few times. The chain employs TRBV4-1 and TRBJ1-2, with D hard to call. The CDR3 covers 14 residues. V shed 4 bases and J shed 7 bases, with 16 bases lying between them. Germline V gene sequence: CDR1 MGHRA, CDR2 YSYEKL. DNA of the CDR3: TGCGCCAGCAGCCCCGCGAGAGAGAAATCTGGCTACACCTTC. Its protein product is CASSPAREKSGYTF.

The chain has TRBV7-2 and TRBJ2-7; TRBD1 is a possible D gene (6 bases). Germline CDR1 is SGHTA and CDR2 is FQGNSA. V gave up 2 bases and J gave up 4 bases, with 15 bases separating them. This CDR3 is 15 amino acids long. CDR3 in amino acids: CASSLSQGTLYEQYF. The DNA of the CDR3 is TGTGCCAGCAGCTTAAGTCAGGGGACCCTATACGAGCAGTACTTC. Full variable domain (missing parts from reference TRBV7-2 and TRBJ2-7): GAGVSQSPSNKVTEKGKDVELRCDPISGHTALYWYRQSLGQGLEFLIYFQGNSAPDKSGLPSDRFSAERTGGSVSTLTIQRTQQEDSAVYLCASSLSQGTLYEQYFGPGTRLTVT.

The rearrangement joins TRBV6-2 or TRBV6-3 to TRBJ1-2; D gene uncertain. In germline, CDR1 is MNHEY, CDR2 SVGEGT. The CDR3 spans 16 residues. V was trimmed by 2 bases and J by 8 bases, leaving 21 bases between them. CDR3 region: CASSYPSAGNDIGYTF. In nucleotides, the CDR3 is TGTGCCAGCAGTTACCCCTCTGCGGGGAATGATATAGGCTACACCTTC.

The rearrangement uses TRBV5-1 and TRBJ1-1; D remains ambiguous. Deletions cut 5 bases from V and 6 bases from J, with 14 bases between. The CDR3 loop spans 13 amino acids. In germline, CDR1 is SGHRS, CDR2 YFSETQ. CDR3 sequence reads: CASSGPAEPEAFF. The CDR3 nucleotides are TGCGCCAGCAGTGGTCCCGCTGAACCTGAAGCTTTCTTT. The variable domain in full, with the rest retrieved from reference TRBV5-1 and TRBJ1-1, is KAGVTQTPRYLIKTRGQQVTLSCSPISGHRSVSWYQQTPGQGLQFLFEYFSETQRNKGNFPGRFSGRQFSNSRSEMNVSTLELGDSALYLCASSGPAEPEAFFGQGTRLTVV.

The chain combines TRBV12-5 with TRBJ1-1; 8 nucleotides agree with TRBD1. The CDR3 is 14 amino acids. CDR1 is LGHNT, CDR2 FRNRAP, per germline. V dropped 4 bases and J dropped 2; count of bases not matched to a gene: 3. CDR3: CASGYGQGNTEAFF. The CDR3 DNA is TGTGCTAGTGGTTACGGACAGGGTAACACTGAAGCTTTCTTT.

The table lists this clonotype with a few counts. The V and J genes are TRBV6-5 and TRBJ2-1; 7 bases fit TRBD1. There are 15 residues in the CDR3. Germline-derived CDR1 and CDR2 are MNHEY and SVGAGI. The trim removed 0 bases at V and 3 bases at J, leaving 2 bases unmatched. The CDR3 DNA reads as TGTGCCAGCAGTTACTCGGGACAGCGCTACAATGAGCAGTTCTTC. This sequence encodes CASSYSGQRYNEQFF.

A few counts support this clonotype. This chain joins TRBV25-1 and TRBJ2-1, with D hard to call. The CDR3 extends over 13 amino acids. Trimming removed 2 bases at V and 7 bases at J, with 9 bases between. CDR1 is MGHDK and CDR2 is SYGVNS in the germline V gene. The CDR3 loop is CASSEGWRNEQFF. For the CDR3, the DNA is TGTGCCAGCAGTGAAGGGTGGCGGAATGAGCAGTTCTTC.

This clonotype appeared many times. The V call is TRBV27, the J call TRBJ2-2; tentatively, D is TRBD2 (6 bases). Trimming removed 3 bases from V and 4 bases from J, with 12 bases in between. The CDR3 contains 15 residues. Germline V CDR1 and CDR2: MNHEY, SMNVEV (reference sequence). The CDR3 is CASSFVVGGTGELFF. The CDR3 nucleotides read TGTGCCAGCAGTTTCGTCGTGGGGGGCACCGGGGAGCTGTTTTTT.

In its sample, this clonotype was seen a few times. V is TRBV5-1 and J is TRBJ1-2; D remains ambiguous. Trimming cost V 0 bases and J 8 bases, with 14 bases left between them. The CDR3 runs 14 residues. Germline V lookup: CDR1 SGHRS, CDR2 YFSETQ. CDR3 bases: TGCGCCAGCAGCTTGGAGGCGGGAGTCCCGGGCTACACCTTC. Amino acid sequence: CASSLEAGVPGYTF.

In its sample, this clonotype was seen a few times. The chain combines TRBV20-1 with TRBJ1-3; no clear D gene. This CDR3 has 12 residues. The germline gives CDR1 DFQATT, CDR2 SNEGSKA (reference sequence). V gave up 6 bases and J gave up 0 bases, with 6 bases separating them. CDR3 residues: CSAEVSGNTIYF. In DNA, the CDR3 is TGCAGTGCGGAAGTCTCTGGAAACACCATATATTTT.

The rearrangement links TRBV6-2 or TRBV6-3 to TRBJ2-7; 10 bases agree with TRBD1. The trim removed 6 bases at V and 6 bases at J, leaving 8 bases unmatched. Per germline, CDR1 MNHEY and CDR2 SVGEGT. The CDR3 covers 14 residues. CDR3 sequence: CASSTRQGAIEQYV. The DNA for the CDR3 is TGTGCCAGCAGCACACGACAGGGGGCCATCGAGCAGTACGTC.

This clonotype was seen more than once but under ten times. This sequence joins TRBV7-2 and TRBJ2-6; the D gene is possibly TRBD1 (5 bases). CDR1 and CDR2 (germline): SGHTA, FQGNSA. V was shortened by 2 bases and J by 0 bases, with 11 bases between the two germline ends. The CDR3 consists of 17 residues. In DNA form, the CDR3 reads TGTGCCAGCAGCTTAAGGGGTCCAGCCTCTGGGGCCAACGTCCTGACTTTC. Translating gives CASSLRGPASGANVLTF.

Here the CDR3 reads CASSSDPGTSNEQYF. As DNA, the CDR3 is TGCGCCAGCAGCTCGGACCCGGGAACCTCGAACGAGCAGTACTTC. V usage is TRBV5-1 and J usage is TRBJ2-7, with a weak D call TRBD2 (5 bases). This CDR3 region has 15 residues. V was trimmed by 3 bases and J by 5 bases, leaving 18 bases between them. From germline, CDR1 is SGHRS and CDR2 YFSETQ.

J is TRBJ2-5 and V is TRBV4-1; TRBD2 matches at 8 bases. The V gene end was trimmed by 3 bases and the J gene end by 5 bases; junction bases not matched to a gene: 14. Germline CDR1 is MGHRA and CDR2 is YSYEKL. This CDR3 region has 17 residues. CDR3 in DNA: TGCGCCAGCAGCCAGGGGACTTCGCCGGGGGGGCACGAGACCCAGTACTTC. Its protein product is CASSQGTSPGGHETQYF.

The chain combines TRBV24-1 with TRBJ2-1; the match to TRBD1 covers 9 bases. V shed 3 bases and J 6 bases; nucleotides not matched to a gene: 5. The CDR3 covers 15 residues. Per germline, CDR1 KGHDR and CDR2 SFDVKD. In DNA form, the CDR3 reads TGTGCCACCAGTGATACAGGGGGCCGGTCCAATGAGCAGTTCTTC. Amino acid sequence: CATSDTGGRSNEQFF.

Remarks on this clonotype: One junction end disagrees with the germline gene, perhaps due to a read error. This chain uses TRBV19 with TRBJ2-7; 8 bases fit TRBD2. Germline assignment: CDR1 LNHDA and CDR2 SQIVND (reference sequence). The CDR3 contains 13 residues. CDR3 amino acids: CASSGYGREDQIF. The DNA of the CDR3 is TGTGCCAGTAGTGGGTACGGGAGGGAAGACCAGATCTTC.

The gene calls are TRBV6-1 and TRBJ2-6; a possible D gene is TRBD1 (6 bases). CDR1 and CDR2 (germline): MNHNS, SASEGT. The ends were cut back, 5 bases at V and 4 bases at J, with 9 bases in the middle. The CDR3 contains 14 residues. The chain's CDR3 is CASSWGPGANVLTF. The CDR3 DNA reads as TGTGCCAGCAGTTGGGGGCCGGGGGCCAACGTCCTGACTTTC.

This sequence joins TRBV4-2 and TRBJ2-1; 11 bases are shared with TRBD2. The trim removed 0 bases at V and 3 bases at J, leaving 7 bases unmatched. The germline gives CDR1 LGHNA, CDR2 YNFKEQ. There are 18 residues in the CDR3. The CDR3 here is CASSQDAFLAGGYNEQFF. The CDR3 DNA reads as TGTGCCAGCAGCCAAGATGCGTTTCTAGCGGGGGGCTACAATGAGCAGTTCTTC.

The genes are TRBV24-1 and TRBJ1-2; D is unclear. Germline V gene data show CDR1 as KGHDR and CDR2 as SFDVKD. Trimming cost V 1 base and J 6 bases, with 5 bases left between them. There are 12 residues in the CDR3. The CDR3 DNA follows: TGTGCCACCAGTGATTTCTTTAATGGCTACACCTTC. Translating gives CATSDFFNGYTF.

This clonotype was seen at least ten times. This chain uses TRBV7-6 with TRBJ2-1; 7 nucleotides match TRBD1. Trimming took 5 bases from V and 1 from J; bases not matched to a gene: 8. This CDR3 is 16 amino acids long. The germline gives CDR1 SGHVS, CDR2 FNYEAQ. The CDR3 DNA sequence: TGTGCCAGCAGCCTCACAGGGGTCGGGTCCTACAATGAGCAGTTCTTC. Translating it yields CASSLTGVGSYNEQFF. The full variable domain, completed using reference TRBV7-6 and TRBJ2-1, is GAGVSQSPRYKVTKRGQDVALRCDPISGHVSLYWYRQALGQGPEFLTYFNYEAQQDKSGLPNDRFSAERPEGSISTLTIQRTEQRDSAMYRCASSLTGVGSYNEQFFGPGTRLTVL.

V gene TRBV6-5 combines with J gene TRBJ2-2; unclear D gene. Germline V gene sequence: CDR1 MNHEY, CDR2 SVGAGI. The germline V and J ends were trimmed by 4 bases and 6 bases, with 24 bases remaining between them. This CDR3 spans 18 amino acids. The CDR3 loop is CASSSHPPDGPRAGELFF. CDR3 DNA sequence: TGTGCCAGCAGTTCCCACCCCCCCGACGGGCCAAGAGCCGGGGAGCTGTTTTTT.

A few counts support this clonotype. V is TRBV7-3 and J is TRBJ2-3; 12 bases are shared with TRBD2. Trimming cost V 4 bases and J 5 bases; bases outside gene matches: 4. The CDR3 runs to 15 residues. Germline CDR1 reads SGHTA; CDR2 reads FQGTGA. The CDR3 DNA sequence: TGTGCCAGCAGCTACCTAGCGGGAGGGTTAGATACGCAGTATTTT. It yields the protein CASSYLAGGLDTQYF.

This clonotype was detected a few times. The chain has TRBV12-3 or TRBV12-4 and TRBJ2-4; D not resolved. Trimming cost V 1 base and J 0 bases, with 4 bases left between them. This CDR3 has 14 residues. The CDR3 protein is CASSLGIAKNIQYF. CDR3 DNA sequence: TGTGCCAGCAGTTTAGGGATAGCCAAAAACATTCAGTACTTC.

The chain combines TRBV28 with TRBJ2-7, with D perhaps matching TRBD1 or TRBD2 (5 bases each). This CDR3 contains 14 residues. CDR1 and CDR2 (germline): MDHEN, SYDVKM. V was shortened by 8 bases and J by 0 bases, with 14 bases between the two germline ends. The CDR3 is CASGWDVPSYEQYV. The DNA of the CDR3 is TGTGCCAGCGGTTGGGACGTTCCCTCCTACGAGCAGTACGTC.